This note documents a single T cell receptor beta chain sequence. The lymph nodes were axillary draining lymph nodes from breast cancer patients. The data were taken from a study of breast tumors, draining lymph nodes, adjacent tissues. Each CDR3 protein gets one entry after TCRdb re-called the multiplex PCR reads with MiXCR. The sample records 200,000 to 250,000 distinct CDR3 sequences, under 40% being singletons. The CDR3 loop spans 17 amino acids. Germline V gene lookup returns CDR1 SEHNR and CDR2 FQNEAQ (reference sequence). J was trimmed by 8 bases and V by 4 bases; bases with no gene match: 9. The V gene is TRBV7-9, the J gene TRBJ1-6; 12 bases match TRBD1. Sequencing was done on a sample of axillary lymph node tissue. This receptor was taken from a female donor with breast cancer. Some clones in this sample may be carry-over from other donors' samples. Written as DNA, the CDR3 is TGTGCCAGCAGCTCGGGACAGGGGGCCTTTAGGTATTCACCCCTCCACTTT. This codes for CASSSGQGAFRYSPLHF. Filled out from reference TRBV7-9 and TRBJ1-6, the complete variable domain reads DTGVSQNPRHKITKRGQNVTFRCDPISEHNRLYWYRQTLGQGPEFLTYFQNEAQLEKSRLLSDRFSAERPKGSFSTLEIQRTEQGDSAMYLCASSSGQGAFRYSPLHFGNGTRLTVT.